Shown below are 29 T cell receptor beta chains from a single sample sequenced in a study of T cells in Graves' hyperthyroidism and ophthalmopathy. Amplified regions were TCR beta CDR3 sequences from RNA transcripts. The primer set for the first-round RT-PCR of the TCR CDR3 was HTBI. One entry per CDR3 protein, called by TCRdb with MiXCR from the multiplex PCR reads. The data show hundreds of thousands of distinct CDR3 sequences, over 10% seen once. Sequencing used blood. Receptor source: a woman under 30 with Graves' hyperthyroidism.

This clonotype has at least ten counts. This chain links TRBV7-2 with TRBJ1-2; D is undetermined. Germline CDR1 is SGHTA and CDR2 is FQGNSA. V lost 5 bases and J lost 8, with 24 bases in between. The CDR3 has 16 amino acids. The DNA for the CDR3 is TGTGCCAGCAGCCTCACACGGGGAACACCTTCCCGGGGCTACACCTTC. Translation gives CASSLTRGTPSRGYTF.

This clonotype was recorded at least ten times. V is TRBV12-3 or TRBV12-4 and J is TRBJ1-5; 7 bases line up with TRBD1. J was trimmed by 3 bases and V by 3 bases; bases with no gene match: 8. The CDR3 is 16 residues long. The CDR3 protein is CASSLGQPFNNQPQHF. CDR3 coding DNA: TGTGCCAGCAGTTTGGGACAGCCGTTCAACAATCAGCCCCAGCATTTT.

The J gene is TRBJ2-7, the V gene TRBV20-1; a weak D match, TRBD1 (7 bases). The CDR3 length is 14 residues. The V end lost 5 bases, the J end lost 0 bases, and 14 bases lay between the germline ends. Germline CDR1 DFQATT, CDR2 SNEGSKA (reference sequence). CDR3 sequence (DNA): TGCAGTGCTGAGGCCAGGGGGGACTCCTACGAGCAGTACTTC. Translated: CSAEARGDSYEQYF.

This clonotype was seen more than once but under ten times. The chain uses TRBV6-1 and TRBJ1-5; D is unclear. Germline CDR1 reads MNHNS; CDR2 reads SASEGT. V was pared by 0 bases and J by 7 bases, with 7 bases between. The length of the CDR3 is 13 residues. The CDR3 sequence is CASSEAGRQPQHF. For the CDR3, the DNA is TGTGCCAGCAGTGAAGCAGGGAGGCAGCCCCAGCATTTT.

Only a few counts were recorded for this clonotype. The chain uses TRBV29-1 and TRBJ2-4; weak D call: TRBD1 (6 bases). This CDR3 has 12 amino acids. Deletions cut 8 bases from V and 7 bases from J, with 15 bases between. Per the germline V gene, CDR1 is SQVTM and CDR2 is ANQGSEA. The CDR3 loop is CSIRTEGNIQYF. The DNA of the CDR3 is TGCAGCATTAGGACAGAAGGGAACATTCAGTACTTC. Using reference TRBV29-1 and TRBJ2-4 for the parts outside the CDR3, the full variable domain is SAVISQKPSRDICQRGTSLTIQCQVDSQVTMMFWYRQQPGQSLTLIATANQGSEATYESGFVIDKFPISRPNLTFSTLTVSNMSPEDSSIYLCSIRTEGNIQYFGAGTRLSVL.

This clonotype has ten or more counts. The chain employs TRBV14 and TRBJ1-2; D remains unclear. V was trimmed by 3 bases and J by 6 bases, leaving 8 bases between them. Germline CDR1 reads SGHDN; CDR2 reads FVKESK. This CDR3 is 12 amino acids long. The CDR3 bases are TGTGCCAGCAGCCATTGGTTTGATGGCTACACCTTC. Its protein is CASSHWFDGYTF.

This clonotype has a count of ten or more. V usage is TRBV28 and J usage is TRBJ1-6, with 10 nucleotides matching TRBD1. V trimming: 5 bases; J trimming: 4 bases; junction bases outside the gene matches: 5. Germline V lookup: CDR1 MDHEN, CDR2 SYDVKM. The CDR3 contains 16 residues. CDR3 DNA sequence: TGTGCCAGCAGTCGGGGGGGACAGGGGTATAATTCACCCCTCCACTTT. This encodes CASSRGGQGYNSPLHF.

V and J are TRBV7-2 and TRBJ2-7; 12 nucleotides match TRBD2. Germline CDR1 reads SGHTA; CDR2 reads FQGNSA. The CDR3 runs to 17 residues. V shed 1 base and J 3 bases; nucleotides not matched to a gene: 7. The CDR3 DNA follows: TGTGCCAGCAGCTTAGGGGCACTAGCGGGAGGCCACTACGAGCAGTACTTC. Translated: CASSLGALAGGHYEQYF.

This clonotype was observed a handful of times. This rearrangement joins TRBV7-9 to TRBJ2-1, with TRBD2 matching 10 bases. The CDR3 is 19 amino acids. Germline lookup yields CDR1 SEHNR and CDR2 FQNEAQ (reference sequence). Unmatched junction bases numbered 13, after V lost 5 bases and J lost 0 bases. This chain's CDR3 is CASSPQGGLAFSSYNEQFF. DNA for the CDR3: TGTGCCAGCAGCCCCCAGGGGGGACTAGCGTTCAGCTCCTACAATGAGCAGTTCTTC.

This clonotype was detected many times. The V gene is TRBV7-8, the J gene TRBJ2-3; D perhaps matches TRBD2 (6 bases). Between the trimmed V and J ends, which lost 7 bases and 1 base, there was a span of 15 bases. Germline CDR1 is SGHVS and CDR2 is FQNEAQ. The CDR3 runs 15 residues. CDR3 DNA: TGTGCCAGCACCCCAAGGGCTAGCGGCACAGATACGCAGTATTTT. The encoded protein is CASTPRASGTDTQYF.

The table lists this clonotype with a few counts. The rearrangement joins TRBV4-1 to TRBJ1-5, with unresolved D. Trimming cost V 2 bases and J 10 bases, with 15 bases left between them. The CDR3 sequence is 14 residues long. Germline-derived CDR1 and CDR2 are MGHRA and YSYEKL. The CDR3 nucleotides read TGCGCCAGCAGCCAACCGACGGTCCTAAGTCCCCAGCATTTT. It encodes CASSQPTVLSPQHF.

V usage is TRBV19 and J usage is TRBJ2-3; D may be TRBD1 (5 bases). This CDR3 has 15 amino acids. Germline assignment: CDR1 LNHDA and CDR2 SQIVND (reference sequence). V was trimmed by 3 bases and J by 2 bases, leaving 12 bases between them. The CDR3 coding sequence is TGTGCCAGTAGTATGCAAGGGGCCCACACAGATACGCAGTATTTT. It encodes CASSMQGAHTDTQYF.

This clonotype showed up just a few times. V and J are TRBV4-3 and TRBJ2-5, with D unresolved. V was shortened by 4 bases and J by 4 bases, with 16 bases between the two germline ends. Germline-derived CDR1 and CDR2 are LGHNA and YSLEER. The CDR3 consists of 15 residues. CDR3 residues: CASSRSGSLGETQYF. The CDR3 DNA is TGCGCCAGCAGCCGCTCCGGGTCCCTGGGAGAGACCCAGTACTTC.

Ten or more counts support this clonotype. The gene calls are TRBV6-2 or TRBV6-3 and TRBJ1-1, with D perhaps matching TRBD1 (5 bases). The germline V and J ends were trimmed by 8 bases and 5 bases, with 15 bases remaining between them. The CDR3 totals 13 residues. Germline V CDR1 and CDR2: MNHEY, SVGEGT. CDR3 residues: CASARGVGTEAFF. In DNA, the CDR3 is TGTGCCAGCGCTAGAGGGGTGGGGACTGAAGCTTTCTTT.

The table lists this clonotype with many counts. V is TRBV3-1 and J is TRBJ1-6; possibly TRBD1 for D (6 bases). Germline CDR1 reads LGHDT; CDR2 reads YNNKEL (reference sequence). The CDR3 totals 15 residues. V lost 1 base and J lost 8, with 12 bases in between. CDR3: CASSQVGAGDSPLHF. The DNA for the CDR3 is TGTGCCAGCAGCCAAGTCGGGGCAGGGGATTCACCCCTCCACTTT.

The chain is built from TRBV6-1 and TRBJ2-3, with 11 bases aligning to TRBD2. The CDR3 is made up of 17 amino acids. Trimming cost V 6 bases and J 4 bases; bases outside gene matches: 12. Germline V CDR1 and CDR2: MNHNS, SASEGT. This CDR3 reads CASSTTPIAGGPDTQYF. In DNA, the CDR3 is TGTGCCAGCAGCACCACCCCCATAGCGGGGGGGCCAGATACGCAGTATTTT.

This clonotype was counted many times. The CDR3 spells CASSWQGEGYEQYF. In DNA, the CDR3 is TGTGCCAGCAGTTGGCAGGGTGAGGGCTACGAGCAGTACTTC. The J gene is TRBJ2-7, the V gene TRBV12-3 or TRBV12-4; possibly TRBD1 or TRBD2 for D (5 bases each). This CDR3 region has 14 residues. Trimming took 4 bases from V and 3 from J, leaving 13 bases between them.

Remarks on this clonotype: A clone one base away is much larger, so this may be a read error. The rearrangement uses TRBV7-3 and TRBJ1-4; TRBD1 might be the D (5 bases). The germline CDR1 and CDR2 sequences are SGHTA and FQGTGA. The CDR3 length is 15 residues. Here the CDR3 reads CASSPTGLPNEKLLF. The CDR3, as DNA: TGTGCCAGCAGCCCCACAGGACTACCTAATGAAAAACTGCTTTTT.

This clonotype was observed at least ten times. The chain uses TRBV5-1 and TRBJ2-1; 9 positions match TRBD2. The germline V gene encodes CDR1 SGHRS and CDR2 YFSETQ. The CDR3 is made up of 15 amino acids. The V segment lost 0 bases and the J segment 6 bases; nucleotides outside the gene matches: 4. In DNA, the CDR3 is TGCGCCAGCAGCTTGGGGATAGCGGGGGTCAATGAGCAGTTCTTC. This codes for CASSLGIAGVNEQFF. The full variable domain, completed using reference TRBV5-1 and TRBJ2-1, is KAGVTQTPRYLIKTRGQQVTLSCSPISGHRSVSWYQQTPGQGLQFLFEYFSETQRNKGNFPGRFSGRQFSNSRSEMNVSTLELGDSALYLCASSLGIAGVNEQFFGPGTRLTVL.

The chain links TRBV18 to TRBJ1-5; D remains ambiguous. Germline CDR1 reads KGHSH; CDR2 reads LQKENI. V gave up 3 bases and J gave up 7 bases, with 16 bases separating them. The CDR3 covers 15 residues. CDR3 in amino acids: CASSPSGGQQQPQHF. CDR3 in DNA: TGTGCCAGCTCACCGTCTGGAGGGCAGCAGCAGCCCCAGCATTTT. Using reference TRBV18 and TRBJ1-5 for the parts outside the CDR3, the full variable domain is NAGVMQNPRHLVRRRGQEARLRCSPMKGHSHVYWYRQLPEEGLKFMVYLQKENIIDESGMPKERFSAEFPKEGPSILRIQQVVRGDSAAYFCASSPSGGQQQPQHFGDGTRLSIL.

This chain uses TRBV20-1 with TRBJ2-7; D may be TRBD2 (7 bases). Deletions cut 0 bases from V and 6 bases from J, with 18 bases between. The CDR3 has 15 residues. CDR1 and CDR2 from the germline V gene are DFQATT and SNEGSKA (reference sequence). CDR3 in amino acids: CSARDREGGAREQYF. Here the CDR3 DNA reads TGCAGTGCTAGAGATAGGGAGGGGGGGGCTCGCGAGCAGTACTTC.

This CDR3 is CANSLVNHEQYF. CDR3 DNA sequence: TGTGCCAACAGCCTTGTAAACCACGAGCAGTACTTC. The chain uses TRBV12-3 or TRBV12-4 and TRBJ2-7; no clear D. Trimming removed 10 bases from V and 5 bases from J, with 15 bases in between. The CDR3 is 12 residues long.

This clonotype was observed at least ten times. This sequence joins TRBV5-6 and TRBJ2-1; TRBD2 might be the D (5 bases). Trimming took off 7 bases at V and 6 bases at J, with 20 bases between the two ends. The CDR3 covers 15 residues. The germline V gene has CDR1 SGHDT and CDR2 YYEEEE. As DNA, the CDR3 is TGTGCCAGCCTGACTTTCGCGGGCGCGGGCAATGAGCAGTTCTTC. It encodes CASLTFAGAGNEQFF.

This clonotype was seen many times. Here the CDR3 reads CASSPWVRAPEETQYF. CDR3 DNA sequence: TGTGCCAGCAGCCCCTGGGTACGGGCCCCCGAAGAGACCCAGTACTTC. The chain uses TRBV7-9 and TRBJ2-5; D is undetermined. Per the germline V gene, CDR1 is SEHNR and CDR2 is FQNEAQ (reference sequence). The ends were cut back, 5 bases at V and 3 bases at J, with 19 bases in the middle. The CDR3 loop spans 16 amino acids.

This clonotype was seen repeatedly, ten times or more. DNA for the CDR3: TGTGCCAGCAGTTTAGTCAGACAGGGTCGGAGCAATCAGCCCCAGCATTTT. Amino acids: CASSLVRQGRSNQPQHF. The gene calls are TRBV28 and TRBJ1-5; 7 nucleotides match TRBD1. Trimming at V came to 2 bases and at J to 1 base, leaving 8 bases not matched to a gene. The CDR3 is 17 amino acids. Germline V gives CDR1 MDHEN, CDR2 SYDVKM.

This clonotype was detected many times. This chain links TRBV29-1 with TRBJ1-2; no firm D call. V lost 7 bases and J lost 8, with 11 bases in between. This CDR3 is built from 10 residues. Per the germline V gene, CDR1 is SQVTM and CDR2 is ANQGSEA. CDR3: CSAETEGYTF. Here the CDR3 DNA reads TGCAGCGCTGAGACTGAGGGCTACACCTTC.

This clonotype was detected many times. The rearrangement joins TRBV3-1 to TRBJ1-6; D not resolved. The germline V gene encodes CDR1 LGHDT and CDR2 YNNKEL (reference sequence). The V gene lost 0 bases and the J gene lost 7 bases, with 10 bases spanning the gap. The CDR3 has 15 amino acids. CDR3 sequence: CASSQDEGWNSPLHF. In DNA, the CDR3 is TGTGCCAGCAGCCAAGATGAGGGTTGGAATTCACCCCTCCACTTT.

This clonotype was seen many times. The CDR3 sequence: CASSLSGLLGEEQYF. The CDR3 DNA is TGTGCCAGCAGCTTAAGCGGGCTACTCGGGGAGGAGCAGTACTTC. V usage is TRBV7-3 and J usage is TRBJ2-7, with D perhaps matching TRBD2 (5 bases). Trimming shortened V by 1 base and J by 7 bases, and 17 bases separated the two germline ends. This CDR3 comprises 15 residues. Per the germline V gene, CDR1 is SGHTA and CDR2 is FQGTGA.

In the case of this clonotype: A much larger clone is a single base away; this may be a read error. The chain employs TRBV7-9 and TRBJ2-1; D unclear. The CDR3 runs 14 residues. V lost 5 bases, J lost 6 bases, and 14 bases lay in between. CDR1 is SEHNR and CDR2 is FQNEAQ in the germline V gene (reference sequence). The CDR3 is CASSPDRKINEQFF. The CDR3 DNA follows: TGTGCCAGCAGCCCGGACCGGAAGATCAATGAGCAGTTCTTC.